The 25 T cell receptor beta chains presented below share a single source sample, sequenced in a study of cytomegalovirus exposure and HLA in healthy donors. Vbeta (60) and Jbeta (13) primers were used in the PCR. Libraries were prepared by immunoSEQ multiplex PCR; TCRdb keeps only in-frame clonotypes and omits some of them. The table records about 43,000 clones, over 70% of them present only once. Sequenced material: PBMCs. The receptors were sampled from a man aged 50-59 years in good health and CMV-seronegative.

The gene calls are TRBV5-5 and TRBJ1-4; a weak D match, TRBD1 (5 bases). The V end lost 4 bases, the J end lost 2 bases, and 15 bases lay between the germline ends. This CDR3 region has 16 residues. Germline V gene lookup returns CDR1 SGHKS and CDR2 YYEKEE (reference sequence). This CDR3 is CASSPGVGVTNEKLFF. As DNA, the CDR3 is TGTGCCAGCAGCCCCGGTGTAGGGGTGACTAATGAAAAACTGTTTTTT.

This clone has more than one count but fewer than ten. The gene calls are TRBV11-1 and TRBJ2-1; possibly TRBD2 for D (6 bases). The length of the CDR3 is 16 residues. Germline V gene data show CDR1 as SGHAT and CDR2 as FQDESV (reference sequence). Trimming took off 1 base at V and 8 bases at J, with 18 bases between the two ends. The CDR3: CASSLEVGGLSDEQFF. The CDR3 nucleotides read TGTGCCAGCAGCTTAGAGGTGGGGGGACTCTCCGATGAGCAGTTCTTC.

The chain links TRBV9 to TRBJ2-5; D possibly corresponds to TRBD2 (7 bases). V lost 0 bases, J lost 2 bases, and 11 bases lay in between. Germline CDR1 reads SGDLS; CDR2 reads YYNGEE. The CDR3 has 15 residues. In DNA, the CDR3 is TGTGCCAGCAGCGTAGCGGGGGGCCCACAAGAGACCCAGTACTTC. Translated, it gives CASSVAGGPQETQYF.

As DNA, the CDR3 is TGTGCCAGCAGTCCCACGATCCGAGATGGGGGGGCCGGGGAGCTGTTTTTT. Its protein product is CASSPTIRDGGAGELFF. The chain carries TRBV27 and TRBJ2-2, with TRBD2 identical over 7 bases. Germline V gene sequence: CDR1 MNHEY, CDR2 SMNVEV (reference sequence). CDR3 length: 17 amino acids. V was pared by 5 bases and J by 6 bases, with 15 bases of the junction left unmatched.

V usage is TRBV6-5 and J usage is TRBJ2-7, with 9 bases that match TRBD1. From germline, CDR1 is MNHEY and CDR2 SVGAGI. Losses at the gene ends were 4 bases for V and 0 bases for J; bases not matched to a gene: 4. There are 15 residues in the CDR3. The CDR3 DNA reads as TGTGCCAGCAGTTTGGGACAGGGTTTCTCCTACGAGCAGTACTTC. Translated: CASSLGQGFSYEQYF.

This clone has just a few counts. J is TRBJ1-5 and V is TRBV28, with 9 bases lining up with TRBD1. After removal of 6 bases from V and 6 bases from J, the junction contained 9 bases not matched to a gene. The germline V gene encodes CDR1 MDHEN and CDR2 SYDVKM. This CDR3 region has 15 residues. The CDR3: CASSYLDRGFQPQHF. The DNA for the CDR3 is TGTGCCAGCAGCTACTTGGACAGGGGTTTTCAGCCCCAGCATTTT.

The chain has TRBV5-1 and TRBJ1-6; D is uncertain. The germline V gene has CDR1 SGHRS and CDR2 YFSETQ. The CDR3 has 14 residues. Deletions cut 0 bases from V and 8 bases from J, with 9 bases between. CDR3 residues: CASSLDAEYSPLHF. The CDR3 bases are TGCGCCAGCAGCTTGGATGCGGAGTATTCACCCCTCCACTTT.

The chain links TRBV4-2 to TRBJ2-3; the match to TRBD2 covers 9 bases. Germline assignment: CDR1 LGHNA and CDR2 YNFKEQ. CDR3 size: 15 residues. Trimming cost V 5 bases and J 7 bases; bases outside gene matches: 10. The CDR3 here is CASSAAGGKEHTQYF. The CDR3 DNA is TGTGCCAGCAGCGCAGCGGGGGGCAAGGAACATACGCAGTATTTT.

Here the CDR3 DNA reads TGCGCCAGCAGCCCAGGGGGCGCAGCCAATTCACCCCTCCACTTT. It specifies CASSPGGAANSPLHF. The chain employs TRBV4-1 and TRBJ1-6; 8 bases align to TRBD1. Germline V gene sequence: CDR1 MGHRA, CDR2 YSYEKL. The V gene end was trimmed by 4 bases and the J gene end by 7 bases; junction bases not matched to a gene: 6. The CDR3 runs to 15 residues.

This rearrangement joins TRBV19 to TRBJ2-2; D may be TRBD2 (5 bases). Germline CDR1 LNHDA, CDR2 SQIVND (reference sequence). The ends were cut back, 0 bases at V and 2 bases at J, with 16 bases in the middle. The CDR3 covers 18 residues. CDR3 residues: CASSIDEGIWANTGELFF. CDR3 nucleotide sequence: TGTGCCAGTAGTATAGACGAGGGAATTTGGGCTAACACCGGGGAGCTGTTTTTT.

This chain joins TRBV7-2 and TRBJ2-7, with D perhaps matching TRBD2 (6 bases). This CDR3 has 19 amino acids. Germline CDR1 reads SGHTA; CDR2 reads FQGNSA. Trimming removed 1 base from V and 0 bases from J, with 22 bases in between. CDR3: CASSLVMSCKAGHSYEQYF. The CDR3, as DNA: TGTGCCAGCAGCTTAGTTATGAGTTGCAAGGCGGGGCACTCCTACGAGCAGTACTTC.

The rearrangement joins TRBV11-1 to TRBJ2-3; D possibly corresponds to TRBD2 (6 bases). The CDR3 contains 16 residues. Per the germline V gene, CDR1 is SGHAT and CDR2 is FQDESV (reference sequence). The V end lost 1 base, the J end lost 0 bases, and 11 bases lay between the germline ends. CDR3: CASSLVGGTSTDTQYF. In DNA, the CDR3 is TGTGCCAGCAGCTTAGTCGGCGGGACTAGCACAGATACGCAGTATTTT.

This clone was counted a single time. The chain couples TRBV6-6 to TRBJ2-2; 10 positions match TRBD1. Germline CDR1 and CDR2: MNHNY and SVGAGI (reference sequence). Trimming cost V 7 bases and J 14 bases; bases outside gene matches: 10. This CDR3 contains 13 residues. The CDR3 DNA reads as TGTGCCAGCACCATTCCCGGGACAGGGGTACTGTTTTTT. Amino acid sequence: CASTIPGTGVLFF.

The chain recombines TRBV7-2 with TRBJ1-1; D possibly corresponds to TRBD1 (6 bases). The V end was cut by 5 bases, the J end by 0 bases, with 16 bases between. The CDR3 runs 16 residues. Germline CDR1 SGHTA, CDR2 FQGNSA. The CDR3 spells CASSNPPGHMNTEAFF. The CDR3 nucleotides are TGTGCCAGCAGCAACCCCCCGGGACATATGAACACTGAAGCTTTCTTT.

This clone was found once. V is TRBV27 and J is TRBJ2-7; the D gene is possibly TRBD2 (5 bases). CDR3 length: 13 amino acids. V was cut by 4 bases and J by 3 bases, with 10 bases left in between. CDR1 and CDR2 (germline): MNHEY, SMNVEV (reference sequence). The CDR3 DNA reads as TGTGCCAGCAGTTCGTGGACTGGCTACGAGCAGTACTTC. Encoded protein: CASSSWTGYEQYF.

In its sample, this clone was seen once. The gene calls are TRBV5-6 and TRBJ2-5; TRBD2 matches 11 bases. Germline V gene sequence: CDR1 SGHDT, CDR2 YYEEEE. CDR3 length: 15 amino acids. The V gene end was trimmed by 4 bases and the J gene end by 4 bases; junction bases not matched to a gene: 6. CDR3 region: CASSTIAGGGETQYF. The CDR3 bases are TGTGCCAGCAGCACAATAGCGGGAGGGGGAGAGACCCAGTACTTC. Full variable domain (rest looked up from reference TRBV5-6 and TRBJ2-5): DAGVTQSPTHLIKTRGQQVTLRCSPKSGHDTVSWYQQALGQGPQFIFQYYEEEERQRGNFPDRFSGHQFPNYSSELNVNALLLGDSALYLCASSTIAGGGETQYFGPGTRLLVL.

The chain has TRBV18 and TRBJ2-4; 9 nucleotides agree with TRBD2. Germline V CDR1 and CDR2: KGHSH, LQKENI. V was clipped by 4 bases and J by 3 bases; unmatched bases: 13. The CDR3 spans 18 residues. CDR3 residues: CASSLLAPTSGHKNIQYF. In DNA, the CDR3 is TGTGCCAGCTCACTACTGGCACCCACTAGCGGGCACAAAAACATTCAGTACTTC.

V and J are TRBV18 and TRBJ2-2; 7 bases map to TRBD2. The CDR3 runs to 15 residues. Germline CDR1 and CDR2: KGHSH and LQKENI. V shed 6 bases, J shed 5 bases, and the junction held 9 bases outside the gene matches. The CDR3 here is CASSPRTRGTGELFF. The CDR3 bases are TGTGCCAGCTCGCCCCGGACTAGGGGTACCGGGGAGCTGTTTTTT.

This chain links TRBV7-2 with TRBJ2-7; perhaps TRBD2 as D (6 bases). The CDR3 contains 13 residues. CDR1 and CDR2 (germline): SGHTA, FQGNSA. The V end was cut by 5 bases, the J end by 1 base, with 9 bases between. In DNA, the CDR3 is TGTGCCAGCAGCCGGAGGGCATCCTACGAGCAGTACTTC. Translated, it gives CASSRRASYEQYF.

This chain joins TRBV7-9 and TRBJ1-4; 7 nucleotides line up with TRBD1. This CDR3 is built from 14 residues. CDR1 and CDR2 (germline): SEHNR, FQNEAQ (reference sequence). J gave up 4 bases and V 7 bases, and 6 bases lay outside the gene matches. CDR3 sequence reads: CASMLGTVNEKLFF. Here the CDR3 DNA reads TGTGCCAGCATGTTAGGGACAGTTAATGAAAAACTGTTTTTT.

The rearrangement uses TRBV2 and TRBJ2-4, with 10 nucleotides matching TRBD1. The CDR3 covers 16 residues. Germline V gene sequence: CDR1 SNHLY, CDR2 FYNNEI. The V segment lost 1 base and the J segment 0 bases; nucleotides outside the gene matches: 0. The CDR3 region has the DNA TGTGCCAGCAGTGAAGGGACAGGGGGAGCCAAAAACATTCAGTACTTC. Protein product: CASSEGTGGAKNIQYF.

The chain's CDR3 is CASSSWQGVAEAFF. CDR3 nucleotides: TGTGCCAGTAGTTCGTGGCAGGGGGTTGCTGAAGCTTTCTTT. The rearrangement uses TRBV19 and TRBJ1-1; the match to TRBD1 covers 7 bases. The length of the CDR3 is 14 residues. After removal of 5 bases from V and 6 bases from J, the junction contained 9 bases not matched to a gene. The germline V gene encodes CDR1 LNHDA and CDR2 SQIVND (reference sequence).

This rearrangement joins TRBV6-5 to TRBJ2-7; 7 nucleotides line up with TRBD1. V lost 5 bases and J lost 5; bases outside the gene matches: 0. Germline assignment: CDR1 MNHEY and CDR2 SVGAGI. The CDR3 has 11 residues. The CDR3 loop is CASSRGHEQYF. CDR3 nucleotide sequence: TGTGCCAGCAGTAGGGGGCACGAGCAGTACTTC.

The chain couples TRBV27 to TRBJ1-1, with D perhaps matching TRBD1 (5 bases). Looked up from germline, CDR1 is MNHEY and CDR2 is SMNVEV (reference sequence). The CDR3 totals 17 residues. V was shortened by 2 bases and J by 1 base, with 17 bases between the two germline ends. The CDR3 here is CASSLGERGRPNTEAFF. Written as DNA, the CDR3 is TGTGCCAGCAGTTTAGGGGAACGGGGGAGACCGAACACTGAAGCTTTCTTT.

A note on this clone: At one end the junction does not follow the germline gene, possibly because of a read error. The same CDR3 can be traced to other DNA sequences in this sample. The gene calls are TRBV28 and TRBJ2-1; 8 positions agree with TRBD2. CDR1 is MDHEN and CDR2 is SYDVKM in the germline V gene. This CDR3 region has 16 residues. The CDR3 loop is CASSRGGTSSYNEQFF. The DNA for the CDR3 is TGCGCCAGCAGCCGAGGCGGGACTAGCTCCTACAATGAGCAGTTCTTC.